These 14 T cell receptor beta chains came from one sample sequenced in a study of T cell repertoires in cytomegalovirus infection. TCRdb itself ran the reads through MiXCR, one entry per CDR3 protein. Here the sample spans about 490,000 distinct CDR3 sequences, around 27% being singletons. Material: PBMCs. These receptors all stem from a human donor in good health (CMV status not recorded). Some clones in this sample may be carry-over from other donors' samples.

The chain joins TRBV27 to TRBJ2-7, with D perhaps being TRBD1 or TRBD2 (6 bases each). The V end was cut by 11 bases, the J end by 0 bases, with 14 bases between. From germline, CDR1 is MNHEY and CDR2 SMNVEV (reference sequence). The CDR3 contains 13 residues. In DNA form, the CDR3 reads TGTGCCTTAGACAGGAGGGACTCCTACGAGCAGTACTTC. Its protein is CALDRRDSYEQYF.

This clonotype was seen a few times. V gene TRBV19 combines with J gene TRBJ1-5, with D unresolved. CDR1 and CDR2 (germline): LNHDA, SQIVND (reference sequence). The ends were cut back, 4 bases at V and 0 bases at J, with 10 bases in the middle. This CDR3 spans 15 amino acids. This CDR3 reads CASSKHGVSNQPQHF. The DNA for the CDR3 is TGTGCCAGTAGTAAGCACGGGGTTAGCAATCAGCCCCAGCATTTT.

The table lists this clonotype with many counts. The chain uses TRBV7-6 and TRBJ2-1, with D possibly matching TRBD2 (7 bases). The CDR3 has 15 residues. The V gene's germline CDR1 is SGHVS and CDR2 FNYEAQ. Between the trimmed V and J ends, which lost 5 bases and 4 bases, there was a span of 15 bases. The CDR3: CASSGGAELYNEQFF. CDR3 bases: TGTGCCAGCAGCGGGGGGGCGGAGTTATACAATGAGCAGTTCTTC. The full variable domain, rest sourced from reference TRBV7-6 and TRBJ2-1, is GAGVSQSPRYKVTKRGQDVALRCDPISGHVSLYWYRQALGQGPEFLTYFNYEAQQDKSGLPNDRFSAERPEGSISTLTIQRTEQRDSAMYRCASSGGAELYNEQFFGPGTRLTVL.

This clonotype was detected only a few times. The CDR3 DNA sequence: TGTGCCACCACGAATGGGGCGGGCGAGCAGTACGTC. Protein sequence: CATTNGAGEQYV. The chain has TRBV6-1 and TRBJ2-7; possibly TRBD1 or TRBD2 for D (5 bases each). Trimming took 10 bases from V and 6 from J, leaving 16 bases between them. Germline V CDR1 and CDR2: MNHNS, SASEGT. This CDR3 is built from 12 residues.

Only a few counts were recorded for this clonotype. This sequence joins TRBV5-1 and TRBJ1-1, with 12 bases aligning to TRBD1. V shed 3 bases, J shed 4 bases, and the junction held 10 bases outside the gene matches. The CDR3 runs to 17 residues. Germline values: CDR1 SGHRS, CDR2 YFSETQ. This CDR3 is CASSSYGTGGHSTEAFF. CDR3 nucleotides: TGCGCCAGCAGCTCATACGGGACAGGGGGCCACAGCACTGAAGCTTTCTTT.

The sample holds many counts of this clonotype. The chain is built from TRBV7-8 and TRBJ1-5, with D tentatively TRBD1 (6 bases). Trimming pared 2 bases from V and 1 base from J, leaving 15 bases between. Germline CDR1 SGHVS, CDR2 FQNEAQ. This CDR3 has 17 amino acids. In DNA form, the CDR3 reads TGTGCCAGCAGCTTAACCGGCGACGGGACAAGCAATCAGCCCCAGCATTTT. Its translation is CASSLTGDGTSNQPQHF.

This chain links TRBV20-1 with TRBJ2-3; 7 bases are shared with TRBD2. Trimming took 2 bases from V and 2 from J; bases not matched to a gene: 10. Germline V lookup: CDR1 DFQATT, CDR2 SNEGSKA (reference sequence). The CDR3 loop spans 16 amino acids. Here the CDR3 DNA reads TGCAGTGCTAGAAATTACGGAGCGGGGAACACAGATACGCAGTATTTT. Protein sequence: CSARNYGAGNTDTQYF.

The CDR3 protein is CASSPGTGFTEAFF. The CDR3 DNA reads TGTGCCAGCAGCCCAGGGACAGGGTTCACTGAAGCTTTCTTT. V and J are TRBV11-2 and TRBJ1-1; 9 nucleotides match TRBD1. V was pared by 5 bases and J by 4 bases, with 5 bases of the junction left unmatched. The CDR3 totals 14 residues. CDR1 and CDR2 (germline): SGHAT, FQNNGV.

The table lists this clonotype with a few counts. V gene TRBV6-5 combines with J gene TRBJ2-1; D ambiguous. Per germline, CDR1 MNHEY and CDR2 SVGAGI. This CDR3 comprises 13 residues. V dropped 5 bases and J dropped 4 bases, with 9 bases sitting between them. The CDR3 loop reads CASSPPAYNEQFF. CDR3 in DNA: TGTGCCAGCAGTCCCCCGGCATACAATGAGCAGTTCTTC.

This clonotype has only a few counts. The CDR3: CASGLVPGGAGSGYTF. The CDR3 nucleotides read TGTGCTAGTGGTTTGGTACCCGGGGGCGCAGGGAGTGGCTACACCTTC. The rearrangement links TRBV12-5 to TRBJ1-2; tentative D call: TRBD1 (6 bases). V shed 0 bases and J shed 7 bases, with 18 bases lying between them. Germline V gives CDR1 LGHNT, CDR2 FRNRAP. CDR3 length: 16 residues.

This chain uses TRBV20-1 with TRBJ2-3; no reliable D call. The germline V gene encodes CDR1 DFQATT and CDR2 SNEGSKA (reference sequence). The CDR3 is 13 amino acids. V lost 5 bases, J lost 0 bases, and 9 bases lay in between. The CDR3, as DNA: TGCAGTGCTTTACAGCGAAGCACAGATACGCAGTATTTT. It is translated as CSALQRSTDTQYF.

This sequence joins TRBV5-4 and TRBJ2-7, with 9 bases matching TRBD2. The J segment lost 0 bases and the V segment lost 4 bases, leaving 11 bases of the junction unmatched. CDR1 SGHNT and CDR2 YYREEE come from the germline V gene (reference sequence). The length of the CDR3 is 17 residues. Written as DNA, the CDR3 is TGTGCCAGCAGCCCAGCGGGCGGGCGGGGGGGCTCCTACGAGCAGTACGTC. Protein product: CASSPAGGRGGSYEQYV.

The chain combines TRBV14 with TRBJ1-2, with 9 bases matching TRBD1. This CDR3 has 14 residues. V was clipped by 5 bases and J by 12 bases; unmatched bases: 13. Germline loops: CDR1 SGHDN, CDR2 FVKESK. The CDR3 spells CASSETGTGIDDTF. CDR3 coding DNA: TGTGCCAGCAGCGAAACCGGGACAGGGATCGACGACACCTTC.

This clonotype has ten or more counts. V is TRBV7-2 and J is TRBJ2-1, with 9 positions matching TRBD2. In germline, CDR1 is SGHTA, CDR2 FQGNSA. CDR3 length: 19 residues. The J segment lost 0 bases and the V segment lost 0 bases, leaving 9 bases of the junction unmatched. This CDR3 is CASSLAIGVLAGSYNEQFF. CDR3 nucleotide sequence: TGTGCCAGCAGCTTAGCGATTGGGGTACTAGCGGGCTCCTACAATGAGCAGTTCTTC.